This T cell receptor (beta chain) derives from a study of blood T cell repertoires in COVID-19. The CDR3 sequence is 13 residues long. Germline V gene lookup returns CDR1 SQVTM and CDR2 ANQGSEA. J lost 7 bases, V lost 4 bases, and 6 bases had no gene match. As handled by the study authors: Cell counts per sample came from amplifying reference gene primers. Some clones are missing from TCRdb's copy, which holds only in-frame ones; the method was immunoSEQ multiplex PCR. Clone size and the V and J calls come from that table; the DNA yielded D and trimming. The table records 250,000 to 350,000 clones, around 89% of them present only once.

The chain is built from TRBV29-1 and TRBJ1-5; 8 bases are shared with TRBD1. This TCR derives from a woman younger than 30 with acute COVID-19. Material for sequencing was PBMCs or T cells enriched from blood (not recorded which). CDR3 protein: CSVGGDRLQPQHF. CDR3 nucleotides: TGCAGCGTTGGGGGGGACAGGTTACAGCCCCAGCATTTT.